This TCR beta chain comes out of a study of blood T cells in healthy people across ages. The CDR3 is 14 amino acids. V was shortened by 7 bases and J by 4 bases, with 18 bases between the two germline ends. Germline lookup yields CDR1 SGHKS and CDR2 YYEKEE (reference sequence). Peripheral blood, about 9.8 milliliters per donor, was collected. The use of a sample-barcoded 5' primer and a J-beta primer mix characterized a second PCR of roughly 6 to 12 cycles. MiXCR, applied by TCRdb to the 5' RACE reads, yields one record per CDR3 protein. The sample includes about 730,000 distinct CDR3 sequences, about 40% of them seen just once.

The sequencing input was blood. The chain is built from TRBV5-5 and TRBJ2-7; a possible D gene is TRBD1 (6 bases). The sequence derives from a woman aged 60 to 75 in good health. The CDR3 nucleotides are TGTGCCAGCGTCGGCGCGGCAGGGGAGTACGAGCAGTACTTC. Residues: CASVGAAGEYEQYF.